A selection of T cell receptor beta chains follows, all from one sample in a study of early T cells in non-severe SARS-CoV-2 infection. MiXCR, run by TCRdb on the 5' RACE reads, gives a single entry per CDR3 protein. The sample records about 49,000 distinct CDR3 sequences, around 6.9% being singletons. This sample comprised whole blood, obtained at baseline. Receptors originate from an adult who was a healthcare worker with PCR-confirmed SARS-CoV-2 infection or an uninfected control (not recorded which). The CDR3 runs from the conserved cysteine through the conserved F or W. A D gene is named only where the DNA matches it firmly. Rows give clone size only sometimes, using once, few, many, or a class for an expanded clone.

D gene	CDR3 length	V gene	clone size	J gene	CDR3 protein	CDR3 DNA
.	16	TRBV5-5	many	TRBJ1-1	CASNRQANYPNTEAFF	TGTGCCAGCAACCGACAGGCGAATTACCCGAACACTGAAGCTTTCTTT
.	12	TRBV20-1	many	TRBJ1-5	CSASGAGQPQHF	TGCAGTGCTAGCGGGGCTGGGCAGCCCCAGCATTTT
.	16	TRBV11-2	many	TRBJ2-7	CASSYLNPRPLGEQYF	TGTGCCAGCAGCTATCTTAACCCGCGGCCCTTAGGCGAGCAGTACTTC
TRBD2	15	TRBV20-1	many	TRBJ2-1	CSAEERGGPYNEQFF	TGCAGTGCCGAGGAGCGGGGGGGACCCTACAATGAGCAGTTCTTC
.	13	TRBV5-5	few	TRBJ2-7	CASSSLQISEQYF	TGTGCCAGCAGCTCACTACAGATTTCCGAGCAGTACTTC
.	14	TRBV14	few	TRBJ2-7	CASSHWESSYEQYF	TGTGCCAGCAGCCATTGGGAGAGCTCCTACGAGCAGTACTTC
TRBD1	14	TRBV6-2/TRBV6-3	many	TRBJ1-6	CAIRGGTGFSPLHF	TGTGCCATCCGAGGAGGGACAGGTTTTTCACCCCTCCACTTT
TRBD1	14	TRBV20-1	many	TRBJ1-2	CSASAFTGGYGYTF	TGCAGTGCTAGTGCTTTTACAGGGGGCTATGGCTACACCTTC
TRBD1	16	TRBV5-5	many	TRBJ2-7	CASSVTPGTGSYEQYF	TGTGCCAGCAGCGTAACCCCCGGGACAGGGAGCTACGAGCAGTACTTC
.	15	TRBV7-6	many	TRBJ1-2	CASSLGVRRGYGYTF	TGTGCCAGCAGCTTAGGGGTCAGGCGTGGCTATGGCTACACCTTC
.	14	TRBV24-1	.	TRBJ2-1	CAIGGTLICNEQFF	TGTGCCATAGGGGGGACCCTAATATGCAATGAGCAGTTCTTC
.	16	TRBV7-9	.	TRBJ2-4	CASSSPGHLAKNIQYF	TGTGCCAGCAGCTCCCCGGGGCACTTAGCCAAAAACATTCAGTACTTC
.	15	TRBV9	.	TRBJ1-4	CASSVRTGISEKLFF	TGTGCCAGCAGCGTCCGTACAGGGATTAGTGAAAAACTGTTTTTT
.	13	TRBV14	.	TRBJ2-5	CASSQRHQETQYF	TGTGCCAGCAGCCAGCGCCACCAAGAGACCCAGTACTTC
.	13	TRBV12-3/TRBV12-4	.	TRBJ1-1	CASSPARVAEAFF	TGTGCCAGCAGCCCCGCCAGGGTGGCTGAAGCTTTCTTT